A selection of T cell receptor beta chains follows, all from one sample in a study of T cell responses to AZD1222 COVID-19 vaccine. The protocol was immunoSEQ multiplex PCR, while the TCRdb copy is restricted to in-frame clones and leaves out a portion. The data contain approximately 150,000 clones, about nine tenths of them singletons. The specimen comprised peripheral blood, sampled on day 0 of AZD1222 vaccination. Receptor source: an adult in good health. The CDR3 runs from the conserved cysteine through the conserved F or W. The order of the fields is V gene, D gene, J gene, clone size, CDR3 protein, CDR3 DNA. D genes are given only for firm matches. Clone size, where shown, is once, few, many, or a class for clones that have expanded.

>TRBV19|TRBD1|TRBJ2-3|few
CASSIFRGRHFRTDTQYF
TGTGCCAGTAGTATTTTTAGGGGGCGTCATTTTCGCACAGATACGCAGTATTTT
>TRBV6-5|NA|TRBJ2-2|NA
CASSPGTSRRELFF
TGTGCCAGCAGCCCCGGGACCTCCCGCCGGGAGCTGTTTTTT
>TRBV29-1|TRBD1|TRBJ2-7|NA
CSVEGQGGSYEQYF
TGCAGCGTCGAGGGACAGGGGGGAAGCTACGAGCAGTACTTC
>TRBV4-1|NA|TRBJ1-1|NA
CASSQDRLERTEAFF
TGCGCCAGCAGCCAAGATAGGTTGGAGCGCACTGAAGCTTTCTTT
>TRBV11-2|NA|TRBJ1-2|NA
CASSFPTTGGGGYTF
TGTGCCAGCAGCTTTCCAACCACGGGAGGTGGTGGCTACACCTTC
>TRBV9|NA|TRBJ2-3|NA
CASSDWDGAGRTDTQYF
TGTGCCAGCAGCGATTGGGACGGGGCGGGGCGCACAGATACGCAGTATTTT
>TRBV2|TRBD1|TRBJ1-2|few
CASSEYSGGTETNYGYTF
TGTGCCAGCAGTGAATATAGTGGGGGGACAGAAACTAACTATGGCTACACCTTC
>TRBV9|NA|TRBJ2-2|many
CASSVDEPGELFF
TGTGCCAGCAGCGTAGACGAACCCGGGGAGCTGTTTTTT
>TRBV25-1|NA|TRBJ2-7|NA
CASSETGSGYEQYF
TGTGCCAGCAGTGAAACAGGGTCTGGCTACGAGCAGTACTTC
>TRBV5-1|NA|TRBJ2-3|NA
CASSRPPETDTQYF
TGCGCCAGCAGTAGACCCCCAGAGACAGATACGCAGTATTTT
>TRBV5-1|TRBD1|TRBJ1-2|NA
CASSLAGGAWVGYTF
TGCGCCAGCAGCTTGGCAGGGGGCGCGTGGGTCGGCTACACCTTC
>TRBV7-9|NA|TRBJ1-1|NA
CASSPQGRKAFF
TGTGCCAGCAGCCCCCAAGGACGGAAAGCTTTCTTT
>TRBV30|NA|TRBJ2-7|NA
CAWNVRQRLSSSYEQYF
TGTGCCTGGAACGTCAGGCAGCGGTTATCTAGCTCCTACGAGCAGTACTTC
>TRBV5-5|NA|TRBJ1-1|NA
CASSPRDRQNTEAFF
TGTGCCAGCAGCCCCCGTGACCGGCAGAACACTGAAGCTTTCTTT
>TRBV30|NA|TRBJ2-7|NA
CAWVEGQYF
TGTGCCTGGGTGGAGGGGCAGTACTTC
>TRBV19|TRBD1|TRBJ1-2|once
CASSRTGTDYGYTF
TGTGCCAGTAGCCGAACCGGGACAGACTATGGCTACACCTTC
>TRBV27|NA|TRBJ2-7|NA
CASSPTGRSSYEQYF
TGTGCCAGCAGTCCCACAGGGAGAAGCTCCTACGAGCAGTACTTC
>TRBV2|TRBD2|TRBJ2-1|NA
CASRRAGSGYNEQFF
TGTGCCAGCAGACGAGCGGGATCGGGCTACAATGAGCAGTTCTTC
>TRBV29-1|TRBD1|TRBJ1-4|NA
CSAAGQGRTEKLFF
TGCAGCGCTGCCGGACAGGGGCGGACTGAAAAACTGTTTTTT
>TRBV7-9|NA|TRBJ2-7|NA
CASSTGRAYEQYF
TGTGCCAGCAGCACCGGACGGGCCTACGAGCAGTACTTC
>TRBV29-1|NA|TRBJ1-2|NA
CSVVSGGYGYTF
TGCAGCGTTGTGTCCGGGGGGTATGGCTACACCTTC
>TRBV6-6|TRBD1|TRBJ2-2|NA
CASSTSGTGSGELFF
TGTGCCAGCAGTACTTCCGGGACAGGGTCCGGGGAGCTGTTTTTT
>TRBV30|NA|TRBJ2-2|NA
CAWTKGGTGELFF
TGTGCCTGGACGAAGGGGGGCACCGGGGAGCTGTTTTTT
>TRBV5-1|TRBD2|TRBJ2-7|NA
CASSKIAGVSEQYF
TGCGCCAGCAGCAAGATAGCGGGAGTATCCGAGCAGTACTTC
>TRBV28|NA|TRBJ1-5|once
CASSFKNTYSNQPQHF
TGTGCCAGCAGTTTCAAGAACACCTATAGCAATCAGCCCCAGCATTTT
>TRBV5-1|TRBD1|TRBJ1-1|NA
CASSLGQGYTEAFF
TGCGCCAGCAGCCTTGGACAGGGGTACACTGAAGCTTTCTTT
>TRBV12-5|NA|TRBJ2-7|once
CASGTLSEYEQYF
TGTGCTAGTGGGACGTTGAGCGAGTACGAGCAGTACTTC
>TRBV7-8|NA|TRBJ1-5|NA
CASSLGGDQPQHF
TGTGCCAGCAGCTTAGGGGGAGATCAGCCCCAGCATTTT
>TRBV2|TRBD1|TRBJ2-5|NA
CASVGQVKETQYF
TGTGCCAGCGTGGGACAGGTAAAGGAGACCCAGTACTTC
>TRBV21-1|NA|TRBJ2-7|NA
CASSFLGTSGRTDYEQYF
TGTGCCAGCAGCTTTCTCGGGACTAGCGGGAGGACTGACTACGAGCAGTACTTC
>TRBV6-6|TRBD2|TRBJ2-1|NA
CASSRWTSGTFYNEQFF
TGTGCCAGCAGTCGCTGGACTAGCGGGACTTTCTACAATGAGCAGTTCTTC
>TRBV5-5|NA|TRBJ1-2|NA
CASSLVWGVDGYTF
TGTGCCAGCAGCTTGGTATGGGGAGTGGATGGCTACACCTTC
>TRBV7-9|NA|TRBJ1-5|NA
CASSLGRNSNQPQHF
TGTGCCAGCAGCTTAGGCAGAAATAGCAATCAGCCCCAGCATTTT